This TCR beta chain is drawn from a study of molecular identifiers for immune sequencing clone quantification. Study-level results: Molecules of identical TCR sharing a barcode could underestimate highly expanded clone sizes.

Using a CD8+CD4-CCR7+CD45RA+ phenotype, naive CD8 T cells were sorted. TCRdb reanalysed the PCR reads using MiXCR and keeps one entry per CDR3 protein. The table records approximately 54,000 distinct CDR3 sequences, around 25% of them present only once. This CDR3 is built from 13 residues. CDR1 and CDR2 (germline): GTSNPN, SVGIG (reference sequence). The sample holds a few counts of this clonotype. Antigen specificity is unknown. The genes are TRBV30 and TRBJ1-5, with D possibly TRBD1 on 5 matching bases. The sequence was collected from a human donor in good health. Some libraries in this study had Jurkat cell RNA spiked in. Sequencing used naive CD8+ T cells from blood, with Jurkat cell RNA spiked in. Subset reported: FACS-sorted CD8+CD4-CCR7+CD45RA+ naive T cells. The CDR3 sequence: CPPAVGGNQPQHF. CDR3 coding DNA: TGTCCCCCCGCGGTGGGGGGCAATCAGCCCCAGCATTTT.